These 22 T cell receptor beta chains came from one sample sequenced in a study of blood T cell repertoires in COVID-19 (dated by TCRdb to 2019 to 2021). Preparation of the library involved the immunoSEQ multiplex PCR assay. TCRdb obtained this table from immuneACCESS and retained in-frame rearrangements with V and J assigned. These tables miss some clones; where compared with another copy, unresolved V genes account for less than half of the shortfall, and the remainder is unexplained. The sample table holds over 100,000 clones, of which roughly 91% were seen once. Of the sample, 15% to 20% falls within the top ten clones. Input material: peripheral blood. Receptors were obtained from a human donor with acute or convalescent COVID-19. The donor label of this sample is uncertain.

The chain joins TRBV19 to TRBJ1-5; a weak D match, TRBD1 (5 bases). CDR1 and CDR2 (germline): LNHDA, SQIVND (reference sequence). Between the trimmed V and J ends, which lost 5 bases and 6 bases, there was a span of 17 bases. The CDR3 length is 15 residues. The CDR3 region has the DNA TGTGCCAGTAGTGAGACCTCAGGGAAGGCTCAGCCCCAGCATTTT. This sequence encodes CASSETSGKAQPQHF.

The chain is built from TRBV28 and TRBJ1-2, with 8 bases matching TRBD1. The CDR3 totals 16 residues. The germline V gene has CDR1 MDHEN and CDR2 SYDVKM. V shed 5 bases and J 2 bases; nucleotides not matched to a gene: 10. CDR3 nucleotide sequence: TGTGCCAGCAGTGCCTGGACAGGGCCACACAACTATGGCTACACCTTC. Translated: CASSAWTGPHNYGYTF.

The rearrangement joins TRBV19 to TRBJ1-2; 8 nucleotides match TRBD1. The germline gives CDR1 LNHDA, CDR2 SQIVND (reference sequence). There are 15 residues in the CDR3. V was pared by 7 bases and J by 4 bases, with 11 bases of the junction left unmatched. The CDR3 region is CASTKPGTGVYGYTF. CDR3 DNA sequence: TGTGCCAGTACGAAACCCGGGACAGGCGTCTATGGCTACACCTTC.

J is TRBJ1-1 and V is TRBV24-1, with D unclear. Germline V CDR1 and CDR2: KGHDR, SFDVKD. The V gene lost 4 bases and the J gene lost 9 bases, with 20 bases spanning the gap. CDR3 size: 15 residues. CDR3 sequence: CATSDSRRTGAQAFF. CDR3 bases: TGTGCCACCAGTGACTCTCGACGGACGGGAGCACAAGCTTTCTTT.

The chain has TRBV12-3 or TRBV12-4 and TRBJ2-7, with D tentatively TRBD1 (5 bases). Trimming left V 5 bases short and J 2 bases short, with 10 bases between. The CDR3 totals 13 residues. CDR3 DNA: TGTGCCAGCAGTCAGGACATAGCCTACGAGCAGTACTTC. This translates into CASSQDIAYEQYF.

The genes are TRBV4-2 and TRBJ2-1, with D possibly TRBD2 on 6 matching bases. The CDR3 is 16 residues long. The V gene lost 1 base and the J gene lost 3 bases, with 13 bases spanning the gap. The V gene's germline CDR1 is LGHNA and CDR2 YNFKEQ. CDR3 sequence (DNA): TGTGCCAGCAGCCAAGCTGCTAGCGAGTTCTACAATGAGCAGTTCTTC. This sequence encodes CASSQAASEFYNEQFF.

The chain employs TRBV28 and TRBJ2-5; maybe TRBD2 (5 bases). V gave up 2 bases and J gave up 5 bases, with 12 bases separating them. Germline V lookup: CDR1 MDHEN, CDR2 SYDVKM. This CDR3 region has 14 residues. The CDR3 protein is CASSLRGNRETQYF. CDR3 nucleotide sequence: TGTGCCAGCAGTTTACGAGGGAATCGGGAGACCCAGTACTTC.

This clone was detected a few times. J is TRBJ2-1 and V is TRBV6-2 or TRBV6-3; 11 bases agree with TRBD2. V dropped 2 bases and J dropped 7; count of bases not matched to a gene: 13. The CDR3 is made up of 18 amino acids. Per the germline V gene, CDR1 is MNHEY and CDR2 is SVGEGT. The CDR3: CASSYRLLSGGAGNEQFF. CDR3 nucleotides: TGTGCCAGCAGTTACCGACTCCTTAGCGGGGGGGCCGGAAATGAGCAGTTCTTC.

The chain has TRBV28 and TRBJ2-2; no definite D call. Trimming left V 6 bases short and J 6 bases short, with 14 bases between. Germline-derived CDR1 and CDR2 are MDHEN and SYDVKM. CDR3 length: 14 residues. The CDR3 DNA reads as TGTGCCAGCAGCTCCCGGTCCAGGTCCGGGGAGCTGTTTTTT. It is translated as CASSSRSRSGELFF.

This chain connects TRBV2 to TRBJ1-4, with a weak D call TRBD1 (6 bases). The CDR3 is made up of 13 amino acids. V was clipped by 10 bases and J by 4 bases, with 13 bases between them. CDR1 is SNHLY and CDR2 is FYNNEI in the germline V gene. As DNA, the CDR3 is TGTGCCACCCGACAGGAAATTAATGAAAAACTGTTTTTT. This gives the protein CATRQEINEKLFF.

J is TRBJ2-7 and V is TRBV25-1, with 7 bases aligning to TRBD1. V was pared by 4 bases and J by 0 bases, with 9 bases of the junction left unmatched. The CDR3 is 16 residues long. Looked up from germline, CDR1 is MGHDK and CDR2 is SYGVNS. CDR3 protein: CASSANTGADSYEQYF. The CDR3 bases are TGTGCCAGCAGTGCAAATACAGGGGCGGACTCCTACGAGCAGTACTTC.

The chain couples TRBV7-2 to TRBJ1-2, with a weak D call TRBD1 (6 bases). V was cut by 1 base and J by 8 bases, with 11 bases left in between. CDR1 and CDR2 from the germline V gene are SGHTA and FQGNSA. CDR3 size: 13 residues. The CDR3 reads CASSLVGGQGYTF. The CDR3 DNA reads TGTGCCAGCAGCTTAGTGGGGGGGCAGGGCTACACCTTC.

The chain couples TRBV28 to TRBJ2-1, with 9 bases identical to TRBD2. Germline-derived CDR1 and CDR2 are MDHEN and SYDVKM. The V and J ends lost 3 bases and 7 bases, in that order; junction bases with no gene match: 1. The CDR3 is made up of 13 amino acids. Written as DNA, the CDR3 is TGTGCCAGCAGTTTGGGACTAGCTAATGAGCAGTTCTTC. Protein: CASSLGLANEQFF.

The J gene is TRBJ1-5, the V gene TRBV28, with 8 bases fitting TRBD1. The V segment lost 5 bases and the J segment 1 base; nucleotides outside the gene matches: 10. Germline loops: CDR1 MDHEN, CDR2 SYDVKM. CDR3 length: 17 residues. The CDR3 DNA reads as TGTGCCAGCAGTCTATCCCAGGGGGCTTGGAGCAATCAGCCCCAGCATTTT. Its protein is CASSLSQGAWSNQPQHF. Drawing the rest from reference TRBV28 and TRBJ1-5, the complete variable domain is DVKVTQSSRYLVKRTGEKVFLECVQDMDHENMFWYRQDPGLGLRLIYFSYDVKMKEKGDIPEGYSVSREKKERFSLILESASTNQTSMYLCASSLSQGAWSNQPQHFGDGTRLSIL.

The genes are TRBV27 and TRBJ2-1; D uncertain. In germline, CDR1 is MNHEY, CDR2 SMNVEV (reference sequence). The CDR3 consists of 14 residues. Trimming took off 1 base at V and 1 base at J, with 5 bases between the two ends. The CDR3 loop is CASSLFRSYNEQFF. CDR3 sequence (DNA): TGTGCCAGCAGTTTATTTCGGTCCTACAATGAGCAGTTCTTC.

V is TRBV9 and J is TRBJ1-2; D unclear. The CDR3 is 14 residues long. Trimming cost V 0 bases and J 4 bases, with 10 bases left between them. Germline-derived CDR1 and CDR2 are SGDLS and YYNGEE. In DNA form, the CDR3 reads TGTGCCAGCAGCGTAGTAAGTTCGGGCTATGGCTACACCTTC. Protein sequence: CASSVVSSGYGYTF.

V usage is TRBV11-1 and J usage is TRBJ2-1; D remains unclear. The V end lost 3 bases, the J end lost 4 bases, and 7 bases lay between the germline ends. This CDR3 comprises 13 residues. In germline, CDR1 is SGHAT, CDR2 FQDESV (reference sequence). Here the CDR3 reads CASSFSLYNEQFF. As DNA, the CDR3 is TGTGCCAGCAGCTTCTCCCTATACAATGAGCAGTTCTTC.

The rearrangement links TRBV11-2 to TRBJ1-1, with D possibly being TRBD1 (6 bases). V was cut by 6 bases and J by 4 bases, with 27 bases left in between. The germline gives CDR1 SGHAT, CDR2 FQNNGV. The CDR3 is 18 residues long. CDR3: CASRTSRGGADYRTEAFF. The DNA of the CDR3 is TGTGCCAGCAGGACCTCACGTGGGGGGGCGGATTATCGCACTGAAGCTTTCTTT.

This clone came up once. The chain employs TRBV29-1 and TRBJ2-2; possibly TRBD2 for D (5 bases). Deletions cut 4 bases from V and 6 bases from J, with 18 bases between. CDR3 length equals 15 residues. CDR1 is SQVTM, CDR2 ANQGSEA, per germline. The chain's CDR3 is CSVGLVGRDPGELFF. The CDR3 nucleotides are TGCAGCGTTGGTCTTGTTGGTCGGGATCCCGGGGAGCTGTTTTTT.

This clone was seen just once. The chain uses TRBV7-9 and TRBJ1-1; 8 bases agree with TRBD1. Germline loops: CDR1 SEHNR, CDR2 FQNEAQ (reference sequence). CDR3 size: 13 residues. The V segment lost 5 bases and the J segment 4 bases; nucleotides outside the gene matches: 3. CDR3 residues: CASSLDRGTEAFF. The CDR3 region has the DNA TGTGCCAGCAGCCTAGACAGGGGCACTGAAGCTTTCTTT.

The J gene is TRBJ1-1, the V gene TRBV5-1; 7 nucleotides agree with TRBD1. Trimming took 2 bases from V and 3 from J; bases not matched to a gene: 1. The CDR3 is 13 amino acids. From germline, CDR1 is SGHRS and CDR2 YFSETQ. The DNA of the CDR3 is TGCGCCAGCAGCTTTACAGGGGACACTGAAGCTTTCTTT. This translates into CASSFTGDTEAFF. Full variable domain (remainder filled in from reference TRBV5-1 and TRBJ1-1): KAGVTQTPRYLIKTRGQQVTLSCSPISGHRSVSWYQQTPGQGLQFLFEYFSETQRNKGNFPGRFSGRQFSNSRSEMNVSTLELGDSALYLCASSFTGDTEAFFGQGTRLTVV.

The chain uses TRBV3-1 (or the pseudogene TRBV3-2) and TRBJ2-5; weak D call: TRBD1 (6 bases). This CDR3 is 14 amino acids long. Per germline, CDR1 LGHDT and CDR2 YNNKEL (reference sequence). V lost 4 bases and J 3 bases, leaving 12 bases between the germline ends. CDR3 nucleotide sequence: TGTGCCAGCAGCCCTTCTACAGGGAAAGAGACCCAGTACTTC. Its protein product is CASSPSTGKETQYF.